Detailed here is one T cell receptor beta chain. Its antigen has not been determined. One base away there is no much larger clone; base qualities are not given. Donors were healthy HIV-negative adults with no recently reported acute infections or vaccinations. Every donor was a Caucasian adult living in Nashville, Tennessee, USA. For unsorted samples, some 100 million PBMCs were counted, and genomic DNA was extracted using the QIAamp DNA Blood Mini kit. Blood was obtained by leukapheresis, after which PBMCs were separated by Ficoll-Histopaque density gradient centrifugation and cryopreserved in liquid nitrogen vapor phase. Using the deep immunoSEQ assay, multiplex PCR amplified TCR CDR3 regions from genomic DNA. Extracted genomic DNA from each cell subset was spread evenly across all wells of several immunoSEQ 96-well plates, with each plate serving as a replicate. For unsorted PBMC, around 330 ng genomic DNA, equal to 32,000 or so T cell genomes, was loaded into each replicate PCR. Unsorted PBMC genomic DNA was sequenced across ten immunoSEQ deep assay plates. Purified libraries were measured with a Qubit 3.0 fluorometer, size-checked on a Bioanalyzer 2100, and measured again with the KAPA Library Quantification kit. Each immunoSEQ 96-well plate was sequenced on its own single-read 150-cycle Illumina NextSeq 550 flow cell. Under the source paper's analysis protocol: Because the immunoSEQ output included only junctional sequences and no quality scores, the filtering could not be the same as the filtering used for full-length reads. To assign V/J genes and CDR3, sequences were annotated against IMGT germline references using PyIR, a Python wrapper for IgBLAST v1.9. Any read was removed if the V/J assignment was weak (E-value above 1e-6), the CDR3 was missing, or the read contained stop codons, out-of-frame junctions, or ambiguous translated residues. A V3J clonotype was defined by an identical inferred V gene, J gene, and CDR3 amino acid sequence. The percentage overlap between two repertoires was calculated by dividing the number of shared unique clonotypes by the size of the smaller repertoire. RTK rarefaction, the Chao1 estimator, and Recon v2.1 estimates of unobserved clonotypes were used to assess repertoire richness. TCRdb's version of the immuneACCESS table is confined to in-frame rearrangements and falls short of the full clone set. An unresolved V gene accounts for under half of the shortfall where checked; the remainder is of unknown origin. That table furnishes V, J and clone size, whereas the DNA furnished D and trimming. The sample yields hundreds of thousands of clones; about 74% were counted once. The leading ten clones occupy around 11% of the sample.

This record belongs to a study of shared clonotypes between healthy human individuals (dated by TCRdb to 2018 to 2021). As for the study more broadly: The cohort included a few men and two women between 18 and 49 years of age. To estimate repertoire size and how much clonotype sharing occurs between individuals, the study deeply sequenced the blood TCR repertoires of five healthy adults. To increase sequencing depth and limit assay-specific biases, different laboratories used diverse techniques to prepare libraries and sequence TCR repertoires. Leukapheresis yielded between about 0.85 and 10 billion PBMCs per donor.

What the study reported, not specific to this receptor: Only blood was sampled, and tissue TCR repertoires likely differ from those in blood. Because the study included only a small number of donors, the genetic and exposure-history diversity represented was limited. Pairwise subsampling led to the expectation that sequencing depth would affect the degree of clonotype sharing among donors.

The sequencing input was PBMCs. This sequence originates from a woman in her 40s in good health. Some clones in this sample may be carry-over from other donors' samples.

The encoded CDR3 is CASSSRDRRTEAFF. In nucleotide form, the sequence is TGCGCCAGCAGCTCCCGGGACCGGCGCACTGAAGCTTTCTTT. Rearrangement joined TRBV5-1 to TRBJ1-1; a weak D assignment points to TRBD1 (5 bases agree). The junction shows trimming of 3 bases on V and 4 bases on J, plus 13 bases between the germline ends. CDR1 SGHRS and CDR2 YFSETQ were looked up in the germline V gene. Its CDR3 holds 14 amino acids, cysteine through phenylalanine. Just CDR3 DNA is preserved here, 42 bases in frame from base 1.